These 17 T cell receptor beta chains were sequenced from one sample in a study of untreated major depressive disorder. Repertoires were generated with immunoSEQ multiplex PCR, while TCRdb's copy carries only in-frame clones and drops some. The sample contains about 21,000 clones, about 90% of which appear only once. Material: CD4+ T cells from PBMCs. The receptors were sampled from a woman aged 40 to 50 in good health.

J is TRBJ2-7 and V is TRBV15; D possibly uses TRBD1 or TRBD2 (6 bases each). There are 14 residues in the CDR3. The ends were cut back, 0 bases at V and 4 bases at J, with 10 bases in the middle. From germline, CDR1 is LNHNV and CDR2 YYDKDF (reference sequence). Here the CDR3 reads CATSREKGGYEQYF. The CDR3 coding sequence is TGTGCCACCAGCAGAGAAAAAGGGGGGTACGAGCAGTACTTC. The whole variable domain, remainder taken from reference TRBV15 and TRBJ2-7, is DAMVIQNPRYQVTQFGKPVTLSCSQTLNHNVMYWYQQKSSQAPKLLFHYYDKDFNNEADTPDNFQSRRPNTSFCFLDIRSPGLGDTAMYLCATSREKGGYEQYFGPGTRLTVT.

The genes are TRBV5-4 and TRBJ2-7; 9 nucleotides agree with TRBD2. The CDR3 totals 15 residues. Trimming at V came to 0 bases and at J to 3 bases, leaving 4 bases not matched to a gene. Per the germline V gene, CDR1 is SGHNT and CDR2 is YYREEE (reference sequence). The CDR3: CASSLAASGDYEQYV. CDR3 coding DNA: TGTGCCAGCAGCTTGGCGGCTAGCGGGGACTACGAGCAGTACGTC.

The chain carries TRBV4-1 and TRBJ2-7; 7 bases map to TRBD1. Per germline, CDR1 MGHRA and CDR2 YSYEKL. The J segment lost 0 bases and the V segment lost 0 bases, leaving 14 bases of the junction unmatched. The CDR3 is made up of 19 amino acids. The CDR3 spells CASSQDSPRQGRNSYEQYF. CDR3 coding DNA: TGCGCCAGCAGCCAAGATTCCCCCCGACAGGGTAGGAACTCCTACGAGCAGTACTTC.

CDR3 residues: CASSATSGGTTDTQYF. The CDR3, as DNA: TGTGCCAGCAGTGCTACTAGCGGGGGAACGACAGATACGCAGTATTTT. The rearrangement uses TRBV25-1 and TRBJ2-3, with TRBD2 identical over 11 bases. The germline CDR1 and CDR2 sequences are MGHDK and SYGVNS. This CDR3 has 16 residues. Trimming took 4 bases from V and 3 from J; bases not matched to a gene: 6. The whole variable domain, filled in from reference TRBV25-1 and TRBJ2-3, reads EADIYQTPRYLVIGTGKKITLECSQTMGHDKMYWYQQDPGMELHLIHYSYGVNSTEKGDLSSESTVSRIRTEHFPLTLESARPSHTSQYLCASSATSGGTTDTQYFGPGTRLTVL.

The chain joins TRBV5-4 to TRBJ2-6; 7 bases map to TRBD2. V trimming: 6 bases; J trimming: 0 bases; junction bases outside the gene matches: 9. The CDR3 length is 17 residues. Germline V lookup: CDR1 SGHNT, CDR2 YYREEE (reference sequence). Written as DNA, the CDR3 is TGTGCCAGCAACCACCCCGCGGGAGACTCTGGGGCCAACGTCCTGACTTTC. Encoded protein: CASNHPAGDSGANVLTF.

In this sample, this clone turned up once. The chain has TRBV10-3 and TRBJ1-6; 8 positions match TRBD1. This CDR3 contains 14 residues. J gave up 9 bases and V 10 bases, and 11 bases lay outside the gene matches. Germline V gene sequence: CDR1 ENHRY, CDR2 SYGVKD. CDR3 residues: CASNTGQVLSPLHF. The CDR3 DNA reads as TGTGCCAGCAACACGGGACAGGTACTTTCACCCCTCCACTTT.

The chain recombines TRBV4-1 with TRBJ1-2; D gene unclear. The germline V gene encodes CDR1 MGHRA and CDR2 YSYEKL. This CDR3 spans 14 amino acids. Trimming stripped 1 base from V and 8 bases from J, with 14 bases between. The chain's CDR3 is CASSQVVGWSGYTF. The CDR3 bases are TGCGCCAGCAGCCAAGTAGTCGGGTGGTCAGGCTACACCTTC.

This chain uses TRBV5-4 with TRBJ2-7, with D possibly TRBD2 on 5 matching bases. This CDR3 has 12 amino acids. CDR1 and CDR2 from the germline V gene are SGHNT and YYREEE (reference sequence). This CDR3 is CASSSLASPPSV. The DNA for the CDR3 is TGTGCCAGCAGCTCCTTAGCGTCCCCACCCTCCGTC.

The chain joins TRBV29-1 to TRBJ2-2, with 7 bases matching TRBD2. J gave up 1 base and V 4 bases, and 3 bases lay outside the gene matches. The CDR3 consists of 14 residues. Germline assignment: CDR1 SQVTM and CDR2 ANQGSEA. DNA of the CDR3: TGCAGCGTTGTTGGCGGGAGGAACACCGGGGAGCTGTTTTTT. This sequence encodes CSVVGGRNTGELFF.

J is TRBJ1-2 and V is TRBV28; D is ambiguous. This CDR3 has 15 amino acids. Deletions cut 5 bases from V and 4 bases from J, with 17 bases between. Germline CDR1 MDHEN, CDR2 SYDVKM. Here the CDR3 reads CASSPGQRTGYGYTF. In DNA form, the CDR3 reads TGTGCCAGCAGTCCAGGCCAAAGAACCGGCTATGGCTACACCTTC.

The chain employs TRBV4-2 and TRBJ1-2; TRBD1 matches 8 bases. The germline V gene encodes CDR1 LGHNA and CDR2 YNFKEQ. Trimming removed 1 base from V and 6 bases from J; junction bases left unmatched: 16. The CDR3 runs 18 residues. The CDR3 region has the DNA TGTGCCAGCAGCCAAGCGGCCGGCAGGGGGCCATACCCTCATGGCTACACCTTC. Encoded protein: CASSQAAGRGPYPHGYTF.

The rearrangement uses TRBV6-1 and TRBJ1-5, with D possibly TRBD1 on 5 matching bases. V was pared by 7 bases and J by 5 bases, with 12 bases between. The CDR3 is made up of 13 amino acids. Germline loops: CDR1 MNHNS, CDR2 SASEGT. The CDR3 DNA follows: TGTGCCAGCAATCCGGGAGGGGATCAGCCCCAGCATTTT. Translating gives CASNPGGDQPQHF.

V is TRBV12-1 and J is TRBJ2-7; the table's D call of TRBD1 was not tested on the DNA. TRBV12-1 is termed a pseudogene. There are 16 residues in the CDR3. CDR3 amino acids: CASSSNYGTHPYEQYV. CDR3 DNA sequence: TGTGCCAGCAGCTCCAACTACGGGACACATCCCTACGAGCAGTACGTC.

The chain couples TRBV20-1 to TRBJ2-7; D call uncertain. This CDR3 has 10 amino acids. V shed 3 bases and J shed 8 bases, with 8 bases lying between them. Germline V gene sequence: CDR1 DFQATT, CDR2 SNEGSKA (reference sequence). DNA for the CDR3: TGCAGTGCTAGTAACACACAGCAGTACGTC. Protein product: CSASNTQQYV.

The chain employs TRBV6-5 and TRBJ2-5; 9 bases are shared with TRBD1. J gave up 2 bases and V 8 bases, and 6 bases lay outside the gene matches. Germline CDR1 is MNHEY and CDR2 is SVGAGI. CDR3 length: 14 residues. The CDR3 here is CASGTGWGQETQYF. CDR3 sequence (DNA): TGTGCCAGCGGGACAGGGTGGGGACAAGAGACCCAGTACTTC.

The rearrangement uses TRBV25-1 and TRBJ1-2, with D perhaps TRBD1 (5 bases). This CDR3 spans 15 amino acids. With 4 bases removed from V and 0 bases from J, the gap between germline ends came to 12 bases. From germline, CDR1 is MGHDK and CDR2 SYGVNS. The CDR3 spells CASSAEGVPNYGYTF. CDR3 sequence (DNA): TGTGCCAGCAGTGCGGAAGGGGTTCCTAACTATGGCTACACCTTC.

The chain joins TRBV25-1 to TRBJ2-3; maybe TRBD2 (5 bases). CDR3 length: 13 amino acids. In germline, CDR1 is MGHDK, CDR2 SYGVNS. The ends were cut back, 6 bases at V and 1 base at J, with 8 bases in the middle. CDR3 in amino acids: CASRGAGTDTQYF. CDR3 nucleotide sequence: TGTGCCAGCAGAGGAGCGGGCACAGATACGCAGTATTTT.